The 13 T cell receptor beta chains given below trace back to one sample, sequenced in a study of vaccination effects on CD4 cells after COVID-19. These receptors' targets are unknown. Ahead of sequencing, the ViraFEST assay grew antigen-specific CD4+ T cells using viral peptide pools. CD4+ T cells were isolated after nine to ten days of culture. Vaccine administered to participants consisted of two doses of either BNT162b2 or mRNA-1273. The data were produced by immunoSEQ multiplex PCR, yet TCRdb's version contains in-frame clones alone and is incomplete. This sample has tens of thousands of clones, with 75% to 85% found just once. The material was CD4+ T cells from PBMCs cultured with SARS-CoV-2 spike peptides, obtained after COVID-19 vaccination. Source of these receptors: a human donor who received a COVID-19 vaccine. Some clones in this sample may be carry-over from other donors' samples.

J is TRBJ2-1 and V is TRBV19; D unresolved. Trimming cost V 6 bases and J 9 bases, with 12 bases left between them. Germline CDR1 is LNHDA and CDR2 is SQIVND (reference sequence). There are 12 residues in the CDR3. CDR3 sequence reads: CASRALTSEQFF. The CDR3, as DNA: TGTGCCAGTAGGGCCCTAACAAGTGAGCAGTTCTTC.

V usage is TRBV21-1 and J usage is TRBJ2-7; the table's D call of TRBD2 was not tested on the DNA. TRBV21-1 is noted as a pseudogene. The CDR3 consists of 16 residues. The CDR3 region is CASSKVPGRPHHEQYV. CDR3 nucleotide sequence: TGTGCCAGCAGCAAAGTGCCGGGGAGGCCTCACCACGAGCAGTACGTC.

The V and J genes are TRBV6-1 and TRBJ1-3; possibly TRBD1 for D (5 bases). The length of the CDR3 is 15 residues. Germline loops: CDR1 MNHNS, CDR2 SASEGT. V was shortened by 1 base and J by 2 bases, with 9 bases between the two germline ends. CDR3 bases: TGTGCCAGCAGTGAAGATGGGGGACCTGGAAACACCATATATTTT. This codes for CASSEDGGPGNTIYF.

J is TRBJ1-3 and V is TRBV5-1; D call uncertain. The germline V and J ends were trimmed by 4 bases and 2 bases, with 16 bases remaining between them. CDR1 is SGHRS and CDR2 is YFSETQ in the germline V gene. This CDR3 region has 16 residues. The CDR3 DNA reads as TGCGCCAGCAGCCTTGACATTTCCCCTACTGGAAACACCATATATTTT. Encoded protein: CASSLDISPTGNTIYF. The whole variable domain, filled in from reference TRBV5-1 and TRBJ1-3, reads KAGVTQTPRYLIKTRGQQVTLSCSPISGHRSVSWYQQTPGQGLQFLFEYFSETQRNKGNFPGRFSGRQFSNSRSEMNVSTLELGDSALYLCASSLDISPTGNTIYFGEGSWLTVV.

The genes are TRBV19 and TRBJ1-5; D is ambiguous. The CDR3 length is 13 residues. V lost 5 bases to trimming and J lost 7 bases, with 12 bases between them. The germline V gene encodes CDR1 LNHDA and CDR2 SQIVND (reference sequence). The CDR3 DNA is TGTGCCAGTAGTCTCCGGGGAGAACAGCCCCAGCATTTT. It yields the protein CASSLRGEQPQHF.

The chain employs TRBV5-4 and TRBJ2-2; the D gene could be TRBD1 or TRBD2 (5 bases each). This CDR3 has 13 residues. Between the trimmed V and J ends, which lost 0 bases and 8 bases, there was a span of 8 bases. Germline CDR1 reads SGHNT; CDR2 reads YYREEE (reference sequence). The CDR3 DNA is TGTGCCAGCAGCTTGGCGGGGCTGGGGGAGCTGTTTTTT. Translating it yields CASSLAGLGELFF.

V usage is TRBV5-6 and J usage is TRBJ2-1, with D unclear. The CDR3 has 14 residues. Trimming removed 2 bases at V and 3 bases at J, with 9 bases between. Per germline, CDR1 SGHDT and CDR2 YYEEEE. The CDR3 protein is CASSLVVSYNEQFF. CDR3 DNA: TGTGCCAGCAGCTTAGTCGTCAGCTACAATGAGCAGTTCTTC.

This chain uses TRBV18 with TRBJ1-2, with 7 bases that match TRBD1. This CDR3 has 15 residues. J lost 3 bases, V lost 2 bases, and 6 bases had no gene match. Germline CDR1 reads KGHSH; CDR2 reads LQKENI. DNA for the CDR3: TGTGCCAGCTCACCAGCGGCAGGGGGAGACTATGGCTACACCTTC. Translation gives CASSPAAGGDYGYTF.

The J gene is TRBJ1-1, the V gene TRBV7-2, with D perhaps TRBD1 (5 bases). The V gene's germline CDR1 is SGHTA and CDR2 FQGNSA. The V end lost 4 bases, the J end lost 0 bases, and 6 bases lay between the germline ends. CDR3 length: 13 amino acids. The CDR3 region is CASSWDVNTEAFF. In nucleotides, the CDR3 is TGTGCCAGCAGCTGGGACGTGAACACTGAAGCTTTCTTT.

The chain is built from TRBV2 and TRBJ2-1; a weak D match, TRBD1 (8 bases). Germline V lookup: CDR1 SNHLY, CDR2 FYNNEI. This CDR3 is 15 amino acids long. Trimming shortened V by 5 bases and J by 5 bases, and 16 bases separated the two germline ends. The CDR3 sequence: CASSSQGAGDNEQFF. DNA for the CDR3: TGTGCCAGCAGTTCTCAGGGGGCGGGAGACAATGAGCAGTTCTTC.

The CDR3 loop is CAIQSGGAGYTF. CDR3 DNA sequence: TGTGCCATACAATCAGGGGGCGCCGGCTACACCTTC. J is TRBJ1-2 and V is TRBV6-6; 8 nucleotides match TRBD1. V gave up 10 bases and J gave up 8 bases; unmatched junction bases: 9. This CDR3 has 12 amino acids. The germline gives CDR1 MNHNY, CDR2 SVGAGI (reference sequence).

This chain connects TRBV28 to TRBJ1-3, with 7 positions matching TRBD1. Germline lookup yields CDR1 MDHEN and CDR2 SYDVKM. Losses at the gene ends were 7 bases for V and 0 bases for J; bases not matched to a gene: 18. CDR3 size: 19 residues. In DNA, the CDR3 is TGTGCCAGCATTCCTTCAGTGGGGACAGAGGCCTACTCTGGAAACACCATATATTTT. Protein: CASIPSVGTEAYSGNTIYF.

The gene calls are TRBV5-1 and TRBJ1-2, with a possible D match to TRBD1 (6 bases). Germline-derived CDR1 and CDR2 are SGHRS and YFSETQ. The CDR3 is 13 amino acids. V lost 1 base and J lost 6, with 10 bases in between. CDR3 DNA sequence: TGCGCCAGCAGCTTGTTCTCAGGGGATGGCTACACCTTC. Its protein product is CASSLFSGDGYTF.